This T cell receptor (beta chain) was sequenced for a study of monozygotic twins with cystic fibrosis. J was trimmed by 5 bases and V by 5 bases; bases with no gene match: 6. CDR1 is MDHEN and CDR2 is SYDVKM in the germline V gene. The CDR3 totals 15 residues. General study points: J usage was most co-twin-similar in 8 of 16 pairs, V in 13. Clonality was generally low (median about 0.0095), higher in the most severe patients. Nucleotide-identical clonotype sharing was significantly higher within monozygotic CF twin pairs than between unrelated CF individuals.

Libraries were prepared by immunoSEQ multiplex PCR; TCRdb keeps only in-frame clonotypes and omits some of them. The data show approximately 14,000 clones, approximately 98% seen once. In the case of this clone: Its antigen remains unidentified.

V and J are TRBV28 and TRBJ2-2; 9 positions agree with TRBD1. This sequence was found in a girl aged 2 to 10 with cystic fibrosis. Sequencing input: blood. Written as DNA, the CDR3 is TGTGCCAGCAGTCGGACAGGGGCGAGAACCGGGGAGCTGTTTTTT. This gives the protein CASSRTGARTGELFF.